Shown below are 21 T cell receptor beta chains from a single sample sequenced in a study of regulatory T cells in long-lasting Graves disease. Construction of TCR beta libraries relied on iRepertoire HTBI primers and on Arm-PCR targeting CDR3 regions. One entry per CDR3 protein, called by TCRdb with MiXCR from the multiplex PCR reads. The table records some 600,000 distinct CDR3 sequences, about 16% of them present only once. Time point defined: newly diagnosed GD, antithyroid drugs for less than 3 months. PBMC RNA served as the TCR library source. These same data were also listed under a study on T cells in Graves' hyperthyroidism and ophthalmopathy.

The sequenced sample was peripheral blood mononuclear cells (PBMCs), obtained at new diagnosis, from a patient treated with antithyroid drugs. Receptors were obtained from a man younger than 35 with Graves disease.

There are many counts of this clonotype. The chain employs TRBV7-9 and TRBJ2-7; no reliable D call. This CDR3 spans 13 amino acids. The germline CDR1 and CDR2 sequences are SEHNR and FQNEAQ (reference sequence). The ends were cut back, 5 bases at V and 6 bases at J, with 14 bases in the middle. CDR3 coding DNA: TGTGCCAGCAGCCCGGCCGTCGAGATCGAGCAGTACTTC. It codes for CASSPAVEIEQYF.

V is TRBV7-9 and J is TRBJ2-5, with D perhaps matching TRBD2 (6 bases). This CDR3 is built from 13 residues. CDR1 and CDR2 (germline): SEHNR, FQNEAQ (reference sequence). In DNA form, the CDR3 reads TGTGCAGCGAAAGGGCCCGGGGACTTGACCCAGTACTTC. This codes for CAAKGPGDLTQYF.

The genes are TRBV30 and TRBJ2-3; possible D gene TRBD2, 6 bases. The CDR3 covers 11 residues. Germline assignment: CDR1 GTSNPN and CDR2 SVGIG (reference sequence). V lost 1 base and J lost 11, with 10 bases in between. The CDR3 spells CAWSGDLRQYF. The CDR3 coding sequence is TGTGCCTGGAGTGGGGACTTGAGGCAGTATTTT.

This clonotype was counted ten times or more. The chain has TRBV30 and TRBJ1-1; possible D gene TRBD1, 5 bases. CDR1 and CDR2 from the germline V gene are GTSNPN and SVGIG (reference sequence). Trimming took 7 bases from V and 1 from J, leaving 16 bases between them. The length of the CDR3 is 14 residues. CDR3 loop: CASSGGGANTEAFF. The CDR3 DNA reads TGTGCCTCCTCCGGGGGAGGGGCGAACACTGAAGCTTTCTTT.

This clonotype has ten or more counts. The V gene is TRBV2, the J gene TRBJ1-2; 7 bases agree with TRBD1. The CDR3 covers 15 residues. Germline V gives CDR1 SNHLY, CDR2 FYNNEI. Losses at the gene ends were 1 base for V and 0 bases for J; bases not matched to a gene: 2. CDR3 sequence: CASSEDRGANYGYTF. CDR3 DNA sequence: TGTGCCAGCAGTGAAGACAGGGGTGCTAACTATGGCTACACCTTC.

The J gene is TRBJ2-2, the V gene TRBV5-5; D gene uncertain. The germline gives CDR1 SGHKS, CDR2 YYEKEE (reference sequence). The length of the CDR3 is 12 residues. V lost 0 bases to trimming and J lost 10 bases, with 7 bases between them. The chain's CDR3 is CASSLALLELFF. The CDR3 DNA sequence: TGTGCCAGCAGCTTGGCTCTCTTGGAGCTGTTTTTT.

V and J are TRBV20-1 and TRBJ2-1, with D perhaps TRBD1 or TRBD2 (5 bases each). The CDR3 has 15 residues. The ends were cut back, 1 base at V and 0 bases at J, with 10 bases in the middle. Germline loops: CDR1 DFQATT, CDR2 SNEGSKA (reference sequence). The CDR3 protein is CSARGEGSSYNEQFF. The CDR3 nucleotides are TGCAGTGCTAGAGGCGAGGGGAGCTCCTACAATGAGCAGTTCTTC.

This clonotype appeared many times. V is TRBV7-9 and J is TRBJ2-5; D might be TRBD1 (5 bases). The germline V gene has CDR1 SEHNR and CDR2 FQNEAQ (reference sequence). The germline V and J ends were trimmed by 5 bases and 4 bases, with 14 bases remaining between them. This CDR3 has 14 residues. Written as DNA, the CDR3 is TGTGCCAGCAGCCCTGTCACAGGTCTAGAGACCCAGTACTTC. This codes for CASSPVTGLETQYF.

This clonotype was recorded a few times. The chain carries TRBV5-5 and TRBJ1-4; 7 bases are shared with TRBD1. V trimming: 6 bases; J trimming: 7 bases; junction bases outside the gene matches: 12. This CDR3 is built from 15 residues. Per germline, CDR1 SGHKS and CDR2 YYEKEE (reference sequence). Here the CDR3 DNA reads TGTGCCAGCACCCTGACCACAGGGGCGGCTGAAAAACTGTTTTTT. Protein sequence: CASTLTTGAAEKLFF.

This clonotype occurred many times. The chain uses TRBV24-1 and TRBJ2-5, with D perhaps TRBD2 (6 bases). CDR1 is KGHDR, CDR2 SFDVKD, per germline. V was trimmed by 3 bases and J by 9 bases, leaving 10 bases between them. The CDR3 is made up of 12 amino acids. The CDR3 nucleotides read TGTGCCACCAGTGATCCGCGGGGCGCCCAGTACTTC. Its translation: CATSDPRGAQYF.

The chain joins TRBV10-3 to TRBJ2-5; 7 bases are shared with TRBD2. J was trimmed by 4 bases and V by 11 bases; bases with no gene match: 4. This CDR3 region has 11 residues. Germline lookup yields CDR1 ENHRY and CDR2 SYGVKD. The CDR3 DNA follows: TGTGCCGTGAAGCGGGGAGAGACCCAGTACTTC. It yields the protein CAVKRGETQYF.

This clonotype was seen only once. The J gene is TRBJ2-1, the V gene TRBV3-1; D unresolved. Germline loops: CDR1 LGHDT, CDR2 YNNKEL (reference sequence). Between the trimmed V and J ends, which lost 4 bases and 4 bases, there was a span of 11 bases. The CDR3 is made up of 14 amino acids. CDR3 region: CASSPTPIYNEQFF. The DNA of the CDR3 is TGTGCCAGCAGCCCGACGCCCATTTACAATGAGCAGTTCTTC.

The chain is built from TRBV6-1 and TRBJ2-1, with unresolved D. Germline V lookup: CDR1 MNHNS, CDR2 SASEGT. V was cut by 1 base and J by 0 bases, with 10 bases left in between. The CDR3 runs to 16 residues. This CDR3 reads CASSEVRAGSYNEQFF. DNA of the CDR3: TGTGCCAGCAGTGAAGTTAGGGCAGGCTCCTACAATGAGCAGTTCTTC.

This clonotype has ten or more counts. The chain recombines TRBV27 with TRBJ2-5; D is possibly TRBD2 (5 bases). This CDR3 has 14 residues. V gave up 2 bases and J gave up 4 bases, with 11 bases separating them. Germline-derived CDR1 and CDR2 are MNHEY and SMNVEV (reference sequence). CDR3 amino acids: CASSLVGVGETQYF. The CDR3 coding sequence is TGTGCCAGCAGTTTAGTGGGAGTAGGAGAGACCCAGTACTTC.

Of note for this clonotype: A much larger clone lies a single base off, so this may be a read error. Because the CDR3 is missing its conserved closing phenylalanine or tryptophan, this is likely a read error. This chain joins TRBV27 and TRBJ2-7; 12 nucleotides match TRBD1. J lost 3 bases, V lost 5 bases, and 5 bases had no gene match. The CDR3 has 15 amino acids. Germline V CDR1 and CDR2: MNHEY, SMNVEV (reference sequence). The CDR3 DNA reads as TGTGCCAGCAGTGCCCGGGACAGGGGGCTCTACGAGCAGTACCTC. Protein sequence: CASSARDRGLYEQYL.

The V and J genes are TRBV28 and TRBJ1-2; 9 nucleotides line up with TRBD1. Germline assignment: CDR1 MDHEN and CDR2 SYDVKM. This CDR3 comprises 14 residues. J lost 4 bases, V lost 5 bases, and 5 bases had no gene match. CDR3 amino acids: CASSRNRGLYGYTF. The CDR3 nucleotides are TGTGCCAGCAGTCGGAACAGGGGGCTCTATGGCTACACCTTC.

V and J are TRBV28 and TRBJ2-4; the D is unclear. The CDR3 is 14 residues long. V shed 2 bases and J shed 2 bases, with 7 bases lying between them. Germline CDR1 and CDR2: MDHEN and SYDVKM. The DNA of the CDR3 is TGTGCCAGCAGTTTACCCGACCCCAAAAACATTCAGTACTTC. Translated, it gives CASSLPDPKNIQYF.

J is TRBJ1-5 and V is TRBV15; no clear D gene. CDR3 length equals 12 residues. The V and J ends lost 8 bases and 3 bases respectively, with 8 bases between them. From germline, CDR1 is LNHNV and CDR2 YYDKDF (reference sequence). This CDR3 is CATGAFNQPQHF. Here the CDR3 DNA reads TGTGCCACCGGCGCATTCAATCAGCCCCAGCATTTT.

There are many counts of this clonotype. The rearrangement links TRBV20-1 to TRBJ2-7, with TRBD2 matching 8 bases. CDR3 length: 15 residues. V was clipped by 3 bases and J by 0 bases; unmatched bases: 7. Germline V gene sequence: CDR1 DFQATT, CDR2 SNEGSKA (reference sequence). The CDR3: CSASAIAGFSYEQYF. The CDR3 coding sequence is TGCAGTGCTAGTGCGATAGCGGGATTCTCCTACGAGCAGTACTTC.

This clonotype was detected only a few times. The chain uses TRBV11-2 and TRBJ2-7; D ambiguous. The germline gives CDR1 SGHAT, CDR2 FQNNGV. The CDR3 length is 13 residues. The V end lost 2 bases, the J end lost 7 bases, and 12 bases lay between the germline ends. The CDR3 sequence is CASSLMVAWEQYF. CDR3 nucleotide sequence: TGTGCCAGCAGCTTAATGGTAGCTTGGGAGCAGTACTTC.

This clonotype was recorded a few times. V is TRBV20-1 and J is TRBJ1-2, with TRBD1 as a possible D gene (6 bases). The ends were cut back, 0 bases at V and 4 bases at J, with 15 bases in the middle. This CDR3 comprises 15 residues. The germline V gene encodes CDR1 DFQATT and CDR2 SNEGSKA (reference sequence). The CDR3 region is CSARDFRGASYGYTF. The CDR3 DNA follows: TGCAGTGCTAGAGATTTCAGGGGCGCTTCCTATGGCTACACCTTC.